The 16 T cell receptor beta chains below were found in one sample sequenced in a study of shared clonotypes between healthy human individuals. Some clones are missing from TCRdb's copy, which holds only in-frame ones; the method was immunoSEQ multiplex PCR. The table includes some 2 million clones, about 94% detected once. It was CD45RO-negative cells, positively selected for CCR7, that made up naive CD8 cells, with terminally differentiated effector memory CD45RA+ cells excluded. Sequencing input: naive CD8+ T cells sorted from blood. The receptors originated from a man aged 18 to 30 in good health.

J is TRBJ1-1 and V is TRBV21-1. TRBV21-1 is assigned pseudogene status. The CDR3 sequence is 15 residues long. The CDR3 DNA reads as TGTGCCAGCAAGGAGGGGCAGAAAATGAACACTGAAGCTTTCTTT. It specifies CASKEGQKMNTEAFF.

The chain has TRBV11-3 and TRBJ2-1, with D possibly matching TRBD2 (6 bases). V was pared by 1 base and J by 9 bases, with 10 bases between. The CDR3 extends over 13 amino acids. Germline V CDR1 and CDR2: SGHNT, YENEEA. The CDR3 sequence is CASSLGGLLEQFF. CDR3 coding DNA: TGTGCCAGCAGCTTAGGGGGACTCCTTGAGCAGTTCTTC.

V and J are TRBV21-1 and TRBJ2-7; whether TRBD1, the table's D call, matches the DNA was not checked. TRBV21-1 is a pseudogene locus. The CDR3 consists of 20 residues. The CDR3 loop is CASTQGEEGANGGIAYEQYF. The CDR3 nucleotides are TGTGCCAGTACACAAGGGGAGGAGGGGGCGAACGGCGGGATCGCCTACGAGCAGTACTTC.

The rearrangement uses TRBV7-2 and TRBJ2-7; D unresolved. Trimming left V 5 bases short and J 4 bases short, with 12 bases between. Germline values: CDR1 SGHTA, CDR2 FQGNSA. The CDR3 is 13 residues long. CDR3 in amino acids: CASSPTLGYEQYF. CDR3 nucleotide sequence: TGTGCCAGCAGCCCTACCCTAGGGTACGAGCAGTACTTC.

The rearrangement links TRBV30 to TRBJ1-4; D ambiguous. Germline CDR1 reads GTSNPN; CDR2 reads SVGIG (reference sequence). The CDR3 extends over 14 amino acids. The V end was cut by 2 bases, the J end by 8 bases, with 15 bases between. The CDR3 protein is CAWSYLRLPEKLFF. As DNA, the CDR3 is TGTGCCTGGAGTTACCTGAGGTTGCCCGAAAAACTGTTTTTT.

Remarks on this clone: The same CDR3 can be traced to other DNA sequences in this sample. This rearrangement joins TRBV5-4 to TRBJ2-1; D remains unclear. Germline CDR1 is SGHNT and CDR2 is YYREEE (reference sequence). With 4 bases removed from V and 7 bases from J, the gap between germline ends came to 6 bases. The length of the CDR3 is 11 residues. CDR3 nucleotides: TGTGCCAGCAGCGCCTTTAATGAGCAGTTCTTC. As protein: CASSAFNEQFF.

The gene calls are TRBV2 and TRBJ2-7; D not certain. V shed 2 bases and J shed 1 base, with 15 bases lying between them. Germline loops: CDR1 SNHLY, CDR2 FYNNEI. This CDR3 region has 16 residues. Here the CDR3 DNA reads TGTGCCAGCAGTGAACTCGCGTCAGTTCTTTCCTACGAGCAGTACTTC. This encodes CASSELASVLSYEQYF.

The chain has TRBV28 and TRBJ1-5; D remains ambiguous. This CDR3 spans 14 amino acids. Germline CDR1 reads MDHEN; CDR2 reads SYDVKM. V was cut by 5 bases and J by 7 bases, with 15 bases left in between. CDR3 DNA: TGTGCCAGCAGTCTAGGAGGGCTGGGGCAGCCCCAGCATTTT. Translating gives CASSLGGLGQPQHF.

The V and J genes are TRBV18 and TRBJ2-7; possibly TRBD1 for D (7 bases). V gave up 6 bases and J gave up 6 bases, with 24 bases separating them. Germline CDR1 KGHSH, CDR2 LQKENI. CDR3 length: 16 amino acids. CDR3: CASSPGARGEVGEQYF. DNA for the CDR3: TGTGCCAGCTCCCCCGGAGCCAGGGGGGAGGTCGGCGAGCAGTACTTC.

The CDR3 region is CASSGLGWQVNTGELFF. Written as DNA, the CDR3 is TGTGCCAGCAGTGGCCTAGGGTGGCAGGTGAACACCGGGGAGCTGTTTTTT. The chain carries TRBV27 and TRBJ2-2, with unresolved D. The CDR3 spans 17 residues. The germline CDR1 and CDR2 sequences are MNHEY and SMNVEV (reference sequence). Trimming removed 5 bases at V and 1 base at J, with 17 bases between.

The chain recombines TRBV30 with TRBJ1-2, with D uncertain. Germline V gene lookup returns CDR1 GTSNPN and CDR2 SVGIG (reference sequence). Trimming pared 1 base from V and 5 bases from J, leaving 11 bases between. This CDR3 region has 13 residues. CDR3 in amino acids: CAWSETQRYGYTF. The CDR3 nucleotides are TGTGCCTGGAGTGAGACCCAGAGATATGGCTACACCTTC.

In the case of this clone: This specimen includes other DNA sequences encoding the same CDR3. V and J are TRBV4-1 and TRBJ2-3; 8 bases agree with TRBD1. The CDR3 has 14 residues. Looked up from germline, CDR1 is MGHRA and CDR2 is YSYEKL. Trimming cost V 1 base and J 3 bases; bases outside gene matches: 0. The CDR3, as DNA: TGCGCCAGCAGCCAAGGGACAGGGACAGATACGCAGTATTTT. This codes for CASSQGTGTDTQYF.

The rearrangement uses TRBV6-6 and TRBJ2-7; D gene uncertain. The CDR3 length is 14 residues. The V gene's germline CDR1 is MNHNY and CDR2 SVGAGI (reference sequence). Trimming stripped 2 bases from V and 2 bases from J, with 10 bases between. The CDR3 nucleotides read TGTGCCAGCAGTTACCGTGCAGACCCCTACGAGCAGTACTTC. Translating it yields CASSYRADPYEQYF.

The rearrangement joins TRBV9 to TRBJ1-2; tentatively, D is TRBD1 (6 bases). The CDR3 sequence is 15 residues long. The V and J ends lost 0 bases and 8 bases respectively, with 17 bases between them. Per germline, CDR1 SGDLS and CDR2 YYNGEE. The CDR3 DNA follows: TGTGCCAGCAGCGTAGGGTTATCGGGGGCGGGAGGCTACACCTTC. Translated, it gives CASSVGLSGAGGYTF.

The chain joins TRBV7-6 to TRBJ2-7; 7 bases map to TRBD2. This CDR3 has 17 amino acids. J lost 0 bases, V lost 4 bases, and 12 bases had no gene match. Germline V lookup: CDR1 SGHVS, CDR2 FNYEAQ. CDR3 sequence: CASSSQGGEGPSYEQYF. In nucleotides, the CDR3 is TGTGCCAGCAGCTCCCAGGGAGGGGAGGGCCCCTCCTACGAGCAGTACTTC.

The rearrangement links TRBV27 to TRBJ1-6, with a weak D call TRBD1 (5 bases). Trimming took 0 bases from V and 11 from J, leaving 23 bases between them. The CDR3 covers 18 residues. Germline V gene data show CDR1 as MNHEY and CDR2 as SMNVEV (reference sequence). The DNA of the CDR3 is TGTGCCAGCAGTTTATCGATACGAGGGGCAGACATCAATCCACCCCTCCACTTT. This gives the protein CASSLSIRGADINPPLHF.